Presented here are 21 T cell receptor beta chains from one specimen sequenced in a study of patients and donors after allogeneic stem cell transplantation. Each CDR3 protein is one row after TCRdb ran MiXCR on the RT-PCR reads. The sample has around 23,000 distinct CDR3 sequences, about 30% seen once; the top ten hold 48%. The sequencing input was blood, either unsorted or a sorted T cell fraction (not recorded which). These receptors originate from a human donor who was either an allogeneic HSCT recipient or a stem cell or donor lymphocyte infusion donor (not recorded which). It is not recorded whose cells these are; they may come from a transplant donor.

This clonotype has more than one count but fewer than ten. The chain combines TRBV12-3 or TRBV12-4 with TRBJ2-3; TRBD2 matches at 7 bases. The V gene end was trimmed by 3 bases and the J gene end by 2 bases; junction bases not matched to a gene: 11. The CDR3 loop spans 17 amino acids. CDR3 bases: TGTGCCAGCAGTTTGAATTCGTGGCTAGCGGACACAGATACGCAGTATTTT. It translates to CASSLNSWLADTDTQYF.

The V call is TRBV18, the J call TRBJ1-2, with D unresolved. In germline, CDR1 is KGHSH, CDR2 LQKENI. Trimming removed 2 bases from V and 2 bases from J, with 3 bases in between. CDR3 length: 12 residues. This CDR3 is CASSPVNYGYTF. CDR3 DNA: TGTGCCAGCTCACCAGTCAACTATGGCTACACCTTC. The whole variable domain, remainder taken from reference TRBV18 and TRBJ1-2, is NAGVMQNPRHLVRRRGQEARLRCSPMKGHSHVYWYRQLPEEGLKFMVYLQKENIIDESGMPKERFSAEFPKEGPSILRIQQVVRGDSAAYFCASSPVNYGYTFGSGTRLTVV.

A note on this clonotype: A much larger clone lies a single base off, so this may be a read error. The rearrangement links TRBV20-1 to TRBJ2-2, with unresolved D. CDR1 is DFQATT and CDR2 is SNEGSKA in the germline V gene (reference sequence). The CDR3 length is 13 residues. The CDR3 reads CGASRADTGELFF. DNA of the CDR3: TGCGGTGCTAGTCGCGCGGACACCGGGGAGCTGTTTTTT.

This rearrangement joins TRBV5-1 to TRBJ2-6; D is ambiguous. Deletions cut 5 bases from V and 1 base from J, with 7 bases between. The germline CDR1 and CDR2 sequences are SGHRS and YFSETQ. This CDR3 region has 14 residues. This CDR3 reads CASSGQSGANVLTF. CDR3 sequence (DNA): TGCGCCAGCAGTGGGCAATCTGGGGCCAACGTCCTGACTTTC.

At least ten counts were recorded for this clonotype. The chain has TRBV7-2 and TRBJ1-2; D ambiguous. Trimming removed 1 base from V and 6 bases from J, with 15 bases in between. The CDR3 spans 15 residues. Per germline, CDR1 SGHTA and CDR2 FQGNSA. The CDR3 coding sequence is TGTGCCAGCAGCTTAGAGCCCCGGTTGGGGAATGGCTACACCTTC. Its translation: CASSLEPRLGNGYTF.

The V and J genes are TRBV5-1 and TRBJ1-2, with TRBD1 as a possible D gene (6 bases). Trimming pared 4 bases from V and 6 bases from J, leaving 19 bases between. Germline V gene sequence: CDR1 SGHRS, CDR2 YFSETQ. The CDR3 extends over 15 amino acids. The CDR3 DNA follows: TGCGCCAGCAGCCCCGAACAGGGCCCCGTGGATGGCTACACCTTC. As protein: CASSPEQGPVDGYTF.

The CDR3 nucleotides are TGTGCCAGCAGCTTTATCCCCCCACAGCTCTATGGCTACACCTTC. It encodes CASSFIPPQLYGYTF. This chain connects TRBV7-2 to TRBJ1-2; D remains ambiguous. Per germline, CDR1 SGHTA and CDR2 FQGNSA. V lost 3 bases and J 4 bases, leaving 15 bases between the germline ends. The CDR3 consists of 15 residues.

V is TRBV5-1 and J is TRBJ2-3, with D uncertain. This CDR3 is 14 amino acids long. V was pared by 4 bases and J by 0 bases, with 9 bases between. Germline V gene lookup returns CDR1 SGHRS and CDR2 YFSETQ. Written as DNA, the CDR3 is TGCGCCAGCAGCGACCTTTACAGCACAGATACGCAGTATTTT. Translating gives CASSDLYSTDTQYF.

The chain is built from TRBV9 and TRBJ2-3, with 12 bases lining up with TRBD2. CDR1 and CDR2 (germline): SGDLS, YYNGEE. Losses at the gene ends were 3 bases for V and 4 bases for J; bases not matched to a gene: 6. CDR3 length equals 16 residues. The CDR3 reads CASSAILAGGSDTQYF. The CDR3 bases are TGTGCCAGCAGCGCCATACTAGCGGGGGGATCAGATACGCAGTATTTT.

This clonotype came up a few times. The rearrangement joins TRBV6-5 to TRBJ2-1; tentatively, D is TRBD1 (6 bases). The CDR3 contains 11 residues. Trimming removed 7 bases from V and 7 bases from J, with 8 bases in between. Germline CDR1 reads MNHEY; CDR2 reads SVGAGI. The CDR3 DNA sequence: TGTGCCAGCACGAGGGGGAATGAGCAGTTCTTC. Translating it yields CASTRGNEQFF.

The chain recombines TRBV12-3 or TRBV12-4 with TRBJ2-3; D ambiguous. With 5 bases removed from V and 4 bases from J, the gap between germline ends came to 7 bases. CDR3 length: 12 amino acids. This chain's CDR3 is CASSHNADTQYF. The CDR3 DNA follows: TGTGCCAGCAGTCATAATGCAGATACGCAGTATTTT.

This clonotype was seen ten or more times. The gene calls are TRBV6-5 and TRBJ2-2; D is ambiguous. Germline V gives CDR1 MNHEY, CDR2 SVGAGI. With 0 bases removed from V and 3 bases from J, the gap between germline ends came to 8 bases. The CDR3 is made up of 15 amino acids. As DNA, the CDR3 is TGTGCCAGCAGTTACTCGGACGGATACACCGGGGAGCTGTTTTTT. Translated: CASSYSDGYTGELFF.

This clonotype has just a few counts. CDR3 DNA sequence: TGCGCCAGCAGCCAAGAGGTTGGACAGGGGGTTATTAACTATGGCTACACCTTC. This codes for CASSQEVGQGVINYGYTF. This chain joins TRBV4-3 and TRBJ1-2, with 10 bases that match TRBD1. The CDR3 sequence is 18 residues long. V shed 0 bases and J 1 base; nucleotides not matched to a gene: 8. The germline V gene encodes CDR1 LGHNA and CDR2 YSLEER.

The rearrangement uses TRBV27 and TRBJ1-5; D may be TRBD1 (6 bases). Germline loops: CDR1 MNHEY, CDR2 SMNVEV (reference sequence). This CDR3 region has 14 residues. Trimming removed 9 bases from V and 0 bases from J, with 12 bases in between. The CDR3 is CARTGNYSNQPQHF. Written as DNA, the CDR3 is TGTGCCAGGACAGGAAACTATAGCAATCAGCCCCAGCATTTT.

The chain has TRBV7-9 and TRBJ2-1; the D gene is possibly TRBD1 (6 bases). This CDR3 region has 16 residues. CDR1 and CDR2 (germline): SEHNR, FQNEAQ (reference sequence). With 2 bases removed from V and 8 bases from J, the gap between germline ends came to 19 bases. In DNA, the CDR3 is TGTGCCAGCAGCTTAATGTATAACAGGGTTCGGGATGAGCAGTTCTTC. Translating it yields CASSLMYNRVRDEQFF.

The chain couples TRBV6-1 to TRBJ1-1; 7 bases align to TRBD1. V dropped 5 bases and J dropped 5; count of bases not matched to a gene: 2. This CDR3 has 12 amino acids. Germline CDR1 and CDR2: MNHNS and SASEGT. DNA for the CDR3: TGTGCCAGCAGTTTACAGGGGACTGAAGCTTTCTTT. As protein: CASSLQGTEAFF.

The chain joins TRBV19 to TRBJ2-2; D perhaps matches TRBD1 (6 bases). V shed 9 bases and J shed 7 bases, with 15 bases lying between them. This CDR3 spans 13 amino acids. The germline V gene encodes CDR1 LNHDA and CDR2 SQIVND (reference sequence). CDR3 residues: CASTGTWGGELFF. CDR3 in DNA: TGTGCCAGCACAGGGACCTGGGGCGGGGAGCTGTTTTTT.

The gene calls are TRBV4-2 and TRBJ2-7; D possibly matches TRBD1 or TRBD2 (5 bases each). V lost 4 bases and J lost 1, with 14 bases in between. Germline V gene sequence: CDR1 LGHNA, CDR2 YNFKEQ. This CDR3 region has 15 residues. CDR3 nucleotides: TGTGCCAGCAGCCTAGACCGAGGGGAGTCCTACGAGCAGTACTTC. It is translated as CASSLDRGESYEQYF.

This rearrangement joins TRBV7-9 to TRBJ1-4, with D uncertain. Germline lookup yields CDR1 SEHNR and CDR2 FQNEAQ (reference sequence). The CDR3 spans 14 residues. Trimming removed 5 bases from V and 4 bases from J, with 11 bases in between. The CDR3 coding sequence is TGTGCCAGCAGCCCGGGTGTCATTAATGAAAAACTGTTTTTT. Translating it yields CASSPGVINEKLFF.

The genes are TRBV2 and TRBJ1-1; D gene uncertain. The CDR3 is 13 residues long. V lost 8 bases and J lost 1, with 11 bases in between. Germline lookup yields CDR1 SNHLY and CDR2 FYNNEI. The chain's CDR3 is CASVWAPNTEAFF. In DNA, the CDR3 is TGTGCCAGCGTCTGGGCACCGAACACTGAAGCTTTCTTT.

The chain has TRBV12-3 or TRBV12-4 and TRBJ2-1, with TRBD1 matching over 7 bases. With 6 bases clipped from V and 4 bases from J, the junction kept 3 bases outside the gene matches. The CDR3 is 13 amino acids. The CDR3 spells CASRQGQYNEQFF. The CDR3 DNA sequence: TGTGCCAGCAGGCAGGGACAGTACAATGAGCAGTTCTTC.